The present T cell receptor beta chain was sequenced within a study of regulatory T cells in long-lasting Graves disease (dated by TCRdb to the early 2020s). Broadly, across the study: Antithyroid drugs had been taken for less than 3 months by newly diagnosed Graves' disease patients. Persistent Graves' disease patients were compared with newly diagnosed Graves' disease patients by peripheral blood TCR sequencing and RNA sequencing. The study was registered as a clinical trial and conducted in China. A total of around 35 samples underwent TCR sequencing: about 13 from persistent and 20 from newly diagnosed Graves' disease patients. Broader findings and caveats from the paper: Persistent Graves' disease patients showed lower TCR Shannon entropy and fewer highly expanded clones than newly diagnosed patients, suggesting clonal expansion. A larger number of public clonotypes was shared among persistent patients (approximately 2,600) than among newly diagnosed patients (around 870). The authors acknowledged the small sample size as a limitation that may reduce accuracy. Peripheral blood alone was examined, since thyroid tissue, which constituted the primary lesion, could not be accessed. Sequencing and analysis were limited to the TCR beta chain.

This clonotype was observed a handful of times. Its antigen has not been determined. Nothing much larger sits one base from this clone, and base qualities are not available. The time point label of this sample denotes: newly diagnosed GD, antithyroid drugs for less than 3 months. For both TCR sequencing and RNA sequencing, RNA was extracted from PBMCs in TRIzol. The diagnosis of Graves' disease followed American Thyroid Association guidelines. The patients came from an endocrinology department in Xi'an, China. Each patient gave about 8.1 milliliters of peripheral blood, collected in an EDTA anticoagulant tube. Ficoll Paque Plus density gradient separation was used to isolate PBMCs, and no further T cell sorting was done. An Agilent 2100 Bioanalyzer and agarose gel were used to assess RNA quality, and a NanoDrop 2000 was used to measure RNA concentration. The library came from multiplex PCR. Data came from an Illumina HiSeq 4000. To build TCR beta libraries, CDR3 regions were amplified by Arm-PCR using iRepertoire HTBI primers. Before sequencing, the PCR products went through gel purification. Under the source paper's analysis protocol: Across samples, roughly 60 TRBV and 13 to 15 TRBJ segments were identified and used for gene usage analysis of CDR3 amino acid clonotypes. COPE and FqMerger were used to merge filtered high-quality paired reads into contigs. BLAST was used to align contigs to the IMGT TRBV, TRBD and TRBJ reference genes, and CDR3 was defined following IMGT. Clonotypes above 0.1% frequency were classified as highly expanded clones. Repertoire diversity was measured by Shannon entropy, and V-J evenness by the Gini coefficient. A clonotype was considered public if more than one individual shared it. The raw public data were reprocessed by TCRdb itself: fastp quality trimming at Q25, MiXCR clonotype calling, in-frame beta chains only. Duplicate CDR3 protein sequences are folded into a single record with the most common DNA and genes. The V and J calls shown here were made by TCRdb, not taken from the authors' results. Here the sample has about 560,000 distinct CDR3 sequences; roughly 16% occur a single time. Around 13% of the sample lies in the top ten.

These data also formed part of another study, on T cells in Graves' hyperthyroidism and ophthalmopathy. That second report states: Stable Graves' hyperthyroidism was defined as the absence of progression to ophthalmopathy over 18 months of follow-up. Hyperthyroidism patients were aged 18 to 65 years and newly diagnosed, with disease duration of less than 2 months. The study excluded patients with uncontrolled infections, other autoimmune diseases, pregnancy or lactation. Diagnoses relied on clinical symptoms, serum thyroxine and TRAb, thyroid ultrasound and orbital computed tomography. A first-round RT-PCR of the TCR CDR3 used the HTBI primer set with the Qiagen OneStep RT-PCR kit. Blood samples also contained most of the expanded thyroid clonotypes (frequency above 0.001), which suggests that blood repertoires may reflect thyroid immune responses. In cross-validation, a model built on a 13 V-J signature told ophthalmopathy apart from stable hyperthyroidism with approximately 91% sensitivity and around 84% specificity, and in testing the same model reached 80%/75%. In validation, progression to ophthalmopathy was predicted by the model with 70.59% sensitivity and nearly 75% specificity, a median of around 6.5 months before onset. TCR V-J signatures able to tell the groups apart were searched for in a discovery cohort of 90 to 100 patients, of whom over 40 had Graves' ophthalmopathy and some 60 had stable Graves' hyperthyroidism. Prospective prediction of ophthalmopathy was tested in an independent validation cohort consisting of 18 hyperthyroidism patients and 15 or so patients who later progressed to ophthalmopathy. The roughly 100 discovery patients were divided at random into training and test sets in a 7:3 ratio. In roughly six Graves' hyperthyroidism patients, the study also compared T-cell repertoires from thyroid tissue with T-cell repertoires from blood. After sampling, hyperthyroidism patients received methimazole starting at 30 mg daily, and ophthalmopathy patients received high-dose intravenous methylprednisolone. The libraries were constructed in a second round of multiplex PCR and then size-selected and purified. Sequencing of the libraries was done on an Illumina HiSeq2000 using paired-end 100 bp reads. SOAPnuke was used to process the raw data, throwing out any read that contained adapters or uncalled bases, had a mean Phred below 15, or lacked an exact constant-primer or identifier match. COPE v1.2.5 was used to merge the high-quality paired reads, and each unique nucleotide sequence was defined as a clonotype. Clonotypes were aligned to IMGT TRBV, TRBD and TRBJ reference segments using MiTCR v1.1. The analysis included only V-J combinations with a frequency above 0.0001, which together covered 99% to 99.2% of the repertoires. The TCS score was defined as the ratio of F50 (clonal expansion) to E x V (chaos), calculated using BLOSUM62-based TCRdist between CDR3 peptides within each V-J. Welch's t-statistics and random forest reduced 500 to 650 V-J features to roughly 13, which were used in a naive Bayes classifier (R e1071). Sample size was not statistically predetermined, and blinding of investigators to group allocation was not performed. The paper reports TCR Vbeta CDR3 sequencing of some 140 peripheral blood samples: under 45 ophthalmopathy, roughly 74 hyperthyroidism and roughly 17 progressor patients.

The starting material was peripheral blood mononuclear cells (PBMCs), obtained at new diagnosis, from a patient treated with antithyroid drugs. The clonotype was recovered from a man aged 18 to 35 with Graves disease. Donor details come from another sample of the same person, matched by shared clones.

The DNA is as follows: TGTGCCAGCAGTACTAGGACTAGCAGGAATGAGCAGTTCTTC. Its amino acids are CASSTRTSRNEQFF. The sequence links TRBV6-1 to TRBJ2-1; TRBD2 lines up with 8 middle nucleotides. Inclusive of the bounding cysteine and phenylalanine, the CDR3 is 14 residues long. The only DNA kept is the CDR3, 42 bases in frame from the first base. Relative to germline, V is missing 5 bases and J is missing 7 bases, with 7 bases of the junction outside any gene match. For CDR1 and CDR2, the germline V gene lists MNHNS and SASEGT.